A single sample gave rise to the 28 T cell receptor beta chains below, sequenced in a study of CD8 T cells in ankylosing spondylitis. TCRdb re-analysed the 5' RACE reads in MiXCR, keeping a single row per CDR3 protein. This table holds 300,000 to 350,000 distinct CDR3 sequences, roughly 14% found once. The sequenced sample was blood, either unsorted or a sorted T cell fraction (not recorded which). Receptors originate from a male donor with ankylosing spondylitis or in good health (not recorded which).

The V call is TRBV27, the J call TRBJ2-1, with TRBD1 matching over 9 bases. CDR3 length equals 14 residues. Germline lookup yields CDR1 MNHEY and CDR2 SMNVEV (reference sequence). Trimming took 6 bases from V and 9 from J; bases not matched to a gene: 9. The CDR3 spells CASRRTGEGGEQFF. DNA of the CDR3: TGTGCCAGCAGAAGGACAGGGGAGGGGGGTGAGCAGTTCTTC.

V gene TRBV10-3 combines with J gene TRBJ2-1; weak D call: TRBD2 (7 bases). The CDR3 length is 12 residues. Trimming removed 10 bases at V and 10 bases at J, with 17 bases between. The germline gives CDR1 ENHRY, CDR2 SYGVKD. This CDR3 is CANAGGLGEQFF. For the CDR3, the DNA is TGTGCCAACGCCGGGGGGCTGGGGGAGCAGTTCTTC.

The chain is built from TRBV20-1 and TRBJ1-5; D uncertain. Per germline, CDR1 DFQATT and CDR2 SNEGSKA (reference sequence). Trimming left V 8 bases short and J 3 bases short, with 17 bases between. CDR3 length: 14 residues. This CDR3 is CSSRVDGTNQPQHF. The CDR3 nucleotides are TGCAGTTCGAGGGTGGACGGTACCAATCAGCCCCAGCATTTT.

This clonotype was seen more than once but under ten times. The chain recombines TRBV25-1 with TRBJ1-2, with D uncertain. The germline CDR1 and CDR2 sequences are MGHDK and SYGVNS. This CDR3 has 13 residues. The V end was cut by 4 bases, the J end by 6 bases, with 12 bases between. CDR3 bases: TGTGCCAGCAGTGTGGAGGGAGGGCATGGCTACACCTTC. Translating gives CASSVEGGHGYTF.

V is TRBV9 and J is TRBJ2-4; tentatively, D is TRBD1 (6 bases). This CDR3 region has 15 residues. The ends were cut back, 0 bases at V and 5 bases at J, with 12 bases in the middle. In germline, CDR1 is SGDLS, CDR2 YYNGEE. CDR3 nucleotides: TGTGCCAGCAGCGTAGCACAGGGAACCCAAAACATTCAGTACTTC. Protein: CASSVAQGTQNIQYF.

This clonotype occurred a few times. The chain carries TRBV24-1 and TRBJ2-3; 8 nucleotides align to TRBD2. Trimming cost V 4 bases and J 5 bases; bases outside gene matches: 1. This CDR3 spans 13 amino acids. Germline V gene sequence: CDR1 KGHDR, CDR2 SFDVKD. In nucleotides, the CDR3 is TGTGCCACCAGTGAGGCGGGAGGAGATACGCAGTATTTT. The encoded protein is CATSEAGGDTQYF.

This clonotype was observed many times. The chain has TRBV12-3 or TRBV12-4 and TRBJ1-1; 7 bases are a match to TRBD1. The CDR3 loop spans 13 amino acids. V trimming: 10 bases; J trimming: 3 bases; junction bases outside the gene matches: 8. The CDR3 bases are TGTGCCAACGCCGACAGGGCCGACACTGAAGCTTTCTTT. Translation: CANADRADTEAFF.

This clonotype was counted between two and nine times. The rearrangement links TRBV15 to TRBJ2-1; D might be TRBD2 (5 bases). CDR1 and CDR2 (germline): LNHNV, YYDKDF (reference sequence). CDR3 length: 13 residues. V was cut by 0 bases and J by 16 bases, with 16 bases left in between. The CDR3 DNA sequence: TGTGCCACCAGCAGAGATACGGTAGGAGGTGATTTCTTC. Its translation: CATSRDTVGGDFF. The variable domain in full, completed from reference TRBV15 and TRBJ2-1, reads DAMVIQNPRYQVTQFGKPVTLSCSQTLNHNVMYWYQQKSSQAPKLLFHYYDKDFNNEADTPDNFQSRRPNTSFCFLDIRSPGLGDTAMYLCATSRDTVGGDFFGPGTRLTVL.

CDR3 in amino acids: CASSPGDWSTEAFF. The CDR3 DNA sequence: TGTGCCAGCAGCCCAGGGGATTGGAGCACTGAAGCTTTCTTT. The chain employs TRBV12-3 or TRBV12-4 and TRBJ1-1, with D perhaps TRBD1 (6 bases). This CDR3 spans 14 amino acids. Trimming stripped 6 bases from V and 4 bases from J, with 15 bases between.

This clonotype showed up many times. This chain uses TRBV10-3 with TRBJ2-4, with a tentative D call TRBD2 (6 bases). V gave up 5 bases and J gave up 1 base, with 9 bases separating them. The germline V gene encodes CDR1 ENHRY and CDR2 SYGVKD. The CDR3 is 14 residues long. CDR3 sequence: CAISKAGAKNIQYF. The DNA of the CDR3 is TGTGCCATCAGTAAAGCGGGCGCCAAAAACATTCAGTACTTC.

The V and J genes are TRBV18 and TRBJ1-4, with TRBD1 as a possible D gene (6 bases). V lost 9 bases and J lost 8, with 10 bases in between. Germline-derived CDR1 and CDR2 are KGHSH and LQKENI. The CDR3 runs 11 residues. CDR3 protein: CASSTGEKLFF. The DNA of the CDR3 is TGTGCCAGTTCGACAGGAGAAAAACTGTTTTTT.

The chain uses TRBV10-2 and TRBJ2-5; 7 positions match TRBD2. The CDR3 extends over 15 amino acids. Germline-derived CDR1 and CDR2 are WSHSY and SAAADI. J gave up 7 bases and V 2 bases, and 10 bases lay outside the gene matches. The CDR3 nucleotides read TGCGCCAGCAGTGAGCCCTCAAGCGGGAAAGCGACCCAGTACTTC. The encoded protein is CASSEPSSGKATQYF.

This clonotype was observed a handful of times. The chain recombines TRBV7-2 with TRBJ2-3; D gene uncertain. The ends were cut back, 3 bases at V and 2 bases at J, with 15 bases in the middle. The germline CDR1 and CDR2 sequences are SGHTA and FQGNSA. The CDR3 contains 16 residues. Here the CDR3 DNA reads TGTGCCAGCAGCTTGACCCCCCCACTCCACACAGATACGCAGTATTTT. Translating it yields CASSLTPPLHTDTQYF.

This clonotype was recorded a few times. In nucleotides, the CDR3 is TGCGCCAGCAGCTTGGCCTTAGACAACCTAGGGACCCAGTACTTC. It encodes CASSLALDNLGTQYF. The chain carries TRBV5-1 and TRBJ2-5; no firm D call. CDR3 size: 15 residues. V was pared by 0 bases and J by 7 bases, with 16 bases between. Germline CDR1 and CDR2: SGHRS and YFSETQ.

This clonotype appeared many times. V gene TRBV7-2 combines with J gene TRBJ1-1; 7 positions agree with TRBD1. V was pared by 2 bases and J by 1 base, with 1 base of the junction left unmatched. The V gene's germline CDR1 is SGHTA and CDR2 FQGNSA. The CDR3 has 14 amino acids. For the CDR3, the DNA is TGTGCCAGCAGCTTAAACAGGGGGAACACTGAAGCTTTCTTT. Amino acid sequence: CASSLNRGNTEAFF.

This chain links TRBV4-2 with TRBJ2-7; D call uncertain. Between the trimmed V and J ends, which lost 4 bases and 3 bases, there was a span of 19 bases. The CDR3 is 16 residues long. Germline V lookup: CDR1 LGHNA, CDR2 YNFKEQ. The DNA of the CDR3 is TGTGCCAGCAGCCTCCACCCGGGCGAATTTATCTACGAGCAGTACTTC. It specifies CASSLHPGEFIYEQYF.

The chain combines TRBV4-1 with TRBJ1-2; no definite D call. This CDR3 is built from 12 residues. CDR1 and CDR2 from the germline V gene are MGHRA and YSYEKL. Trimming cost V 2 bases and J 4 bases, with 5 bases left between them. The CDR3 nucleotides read TGCGCCAGCAGCCAATTGGGCTATGGCTACACCTTC. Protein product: CASSQLGYGYTF.

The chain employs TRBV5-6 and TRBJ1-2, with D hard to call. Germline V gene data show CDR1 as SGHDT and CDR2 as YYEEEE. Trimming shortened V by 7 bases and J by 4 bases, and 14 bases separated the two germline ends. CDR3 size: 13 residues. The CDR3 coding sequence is TGTGCCAGCGGCCCCGGGCTCCTCTATGGCTACACCTTC. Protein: CASGPGLLYGYTF.

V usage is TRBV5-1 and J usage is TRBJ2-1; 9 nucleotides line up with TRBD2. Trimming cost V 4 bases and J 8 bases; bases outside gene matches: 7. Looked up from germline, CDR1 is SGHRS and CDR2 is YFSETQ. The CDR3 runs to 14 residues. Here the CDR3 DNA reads TGCGCCAGCAGCCCGACTAGCGGTGCCTATGAGCAGTTCTTC. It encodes CASSPTSGAYEQFF.

The CDR3 nucleotides are TGTGCCAACCGTCCCGGTTTGGACACTGAAGCTTTCTTT. Residues: CANRPGLDTEAFF. This chain joins TRBV10-3 and TRBJ1-1; no reliable D call. Between the trimmed V and J ends, which lost 10 bases and 3 bases, there was a span of 15 bases. The germline gives CDR1 ENHRY, CDR2 SYGVKD. The CDR3 has 13 amino acids.

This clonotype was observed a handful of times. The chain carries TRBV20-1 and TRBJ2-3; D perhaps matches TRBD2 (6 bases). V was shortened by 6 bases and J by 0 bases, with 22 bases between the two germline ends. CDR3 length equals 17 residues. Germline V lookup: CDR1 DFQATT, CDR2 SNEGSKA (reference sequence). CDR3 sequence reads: CSALGSSGSGSTDTQYF. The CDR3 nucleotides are TGCAGTGCCCTGGGGTCGTCGGGTAGCGGTAGCACAGATACGCAGTATTTT.

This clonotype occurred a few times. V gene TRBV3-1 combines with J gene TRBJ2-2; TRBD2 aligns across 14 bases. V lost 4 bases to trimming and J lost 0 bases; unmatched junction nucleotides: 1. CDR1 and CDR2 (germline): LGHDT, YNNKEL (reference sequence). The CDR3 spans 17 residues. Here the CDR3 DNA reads TGTGCCAGCAGCCGGACTAGCGGGAGGACGAACACCGGGGAGCTGTTTTTT. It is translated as CASSRTSGRTNTGELFF.

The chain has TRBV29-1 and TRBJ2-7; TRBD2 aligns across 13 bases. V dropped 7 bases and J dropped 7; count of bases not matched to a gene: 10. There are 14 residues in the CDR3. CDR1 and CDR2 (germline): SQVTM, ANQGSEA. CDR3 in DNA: TGCAGCGCCGCCGGACTAGCGGGAGATTGGGAGCAGTACTTC. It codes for CSAAGLAGDWEQYF.

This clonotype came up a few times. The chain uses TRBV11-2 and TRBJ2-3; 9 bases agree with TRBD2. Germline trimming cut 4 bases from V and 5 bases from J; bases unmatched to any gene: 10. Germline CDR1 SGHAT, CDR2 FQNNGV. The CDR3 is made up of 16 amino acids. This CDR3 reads CASSSRRGSGRDTQYF. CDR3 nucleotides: TGTGCCAGCAGCTCCCGCCGGGGTAGCGGGAGAGATACGCAGTATTTT. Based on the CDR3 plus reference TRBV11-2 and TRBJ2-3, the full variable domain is EAGVAQSPRYKIIEKRQSVAFWCNPISGHATLYWYQQILGQGPKLLIQFQNNGVVDDSQLPKDRFSAERLKGVDSTLKIQPAKLEDSAVYLCASSSRRGSGRDTQYFGPGTRLTVL.

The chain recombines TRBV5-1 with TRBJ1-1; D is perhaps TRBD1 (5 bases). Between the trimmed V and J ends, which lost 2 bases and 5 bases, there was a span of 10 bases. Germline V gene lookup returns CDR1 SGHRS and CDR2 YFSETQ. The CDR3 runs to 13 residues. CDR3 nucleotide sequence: TGCGCCAGCAGCTTAGCCGACAGAACTGAAGCTTTCTTT. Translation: CASSLADRTEAFF. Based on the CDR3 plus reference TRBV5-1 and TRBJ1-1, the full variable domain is KAGVTQTPRYLIKTRGQQVTLSCSPISGHRSVSWYQQTPGQGLQFLFEYFSETQRNKGNFPGRFSGRQFSNSRSEMNVSTLELGDSALYLCASSLADRTEAFFGQGTRLTVV.

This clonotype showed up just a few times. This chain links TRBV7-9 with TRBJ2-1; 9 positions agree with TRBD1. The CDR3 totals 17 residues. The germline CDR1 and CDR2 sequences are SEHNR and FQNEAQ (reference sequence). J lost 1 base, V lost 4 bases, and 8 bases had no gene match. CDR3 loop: CASSSPPDRGSYNEQFF. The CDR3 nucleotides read TGTGCCAGCAGCTCACCCCCGGACAGGGGTTCCTACAATGAGCAGTTCTTC.

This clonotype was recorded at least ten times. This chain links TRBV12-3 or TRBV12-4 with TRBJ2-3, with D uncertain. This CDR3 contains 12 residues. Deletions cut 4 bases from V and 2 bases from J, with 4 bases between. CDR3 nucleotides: TGTGCCAGCAGTTGGTTCACAGATACGCAGTATTTT. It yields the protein CASSWFTDTQYF.

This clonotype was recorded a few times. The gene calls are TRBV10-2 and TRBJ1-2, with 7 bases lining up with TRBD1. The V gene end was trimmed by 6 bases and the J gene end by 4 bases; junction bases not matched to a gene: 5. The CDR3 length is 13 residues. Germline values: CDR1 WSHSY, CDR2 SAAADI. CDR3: CASREQGFYGYTF. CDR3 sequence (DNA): TGCGCCAGCAGAGAACAGGGGTTCTATGGCTACACCTTC.